The 15 T cell receptor beta chains in this list originate from one sample, sequenced in a study of T cell responses to AZD1222 COVID-19 vaccine. Here immunoSEQ multiplex PCR was the method, and the copy in TCRdb shows in-frame clones only, minus some. In the table there are about 100,000 clones, about 90% of which are singletons. The specimen was peripheral blood, collected on day 0 of AZD1222 vaccination. All receptors derive from an adult in good health.

CDR3: CATASGRGQDTQYF. The CDR3 coding sequence is TGTGCCACCGCAAGCGGGAGAGGGCAAGATACGCAGTATTTT. The chain carries TRBV24-1 and TRBJ2-3; 8 bases match TRBD2. J was trimmed by 5 bases and V by 9 bases; bases with no gene match: 9. Germline values: CDR1 KGHDR, CDR2 SFDVKD. The CDR3 covers 14 residues.

CDR3 protein: CASSLEGLTETQYF. In DNA, the CDR3 is TGTGCCAGCAGCTTAGAGGGACTAACAGAGACCCAGTACTTC. V usage is TRBV7-2 and J usage is TRBJ2-5; 7 nucleotides match TRBD2. The CDR3 length is 14 residues. V was clipped by 1 base and J by 4 bases; unmatched bases: 3. The germline V gene has CDR1 SGHTA and CDR2 FQGNSA.

This chain links TRBV5-4 with TRBJ2-3, with 7 bases aligning to TRBD2. J lost 1 base, V lost 4 bases, and 9 bases had no gene match. CDR3 size: 16 residues. Germline V lookup: CDR1 SGHNT, CDR2 YYREEE (reference sequence). The CDR3 reads CASSEGSREGTDTQYF. In nucleotides, the CDR3 is TGTGCCAGCAGCGAGGGGAGTCGGGAGGGCACAGATACGCAGTATTTT.

The chain links TRBV12-3 or TRBV12-4 to TRBJ2-2; D unresolved. V dropped 3 bases and J dropped 4 bases, with 6 bases sitting between them. The CDR3 is 13 amino acids. CDR3 nucleotide sequence: TGTGCCAGCAGTTTCAGTGGCACCGGGGAGCTGTTTTTT. It encodes CASSFSGTGELFF.

This rearrangement joins TRBV7-3 to TRBJ2-3; D remains unclear. The V gene lost 2 bases and the J gene lost 0 bases, with 6 bases spanning the gap. Germline CDR1 reads SGHTA; CDR2 reads FQGTGA. This CDR3 region has 14 residues. The CDR3 is CASSLAHSTDTQYF. In DNA, the CDR3 is TGTGCCAGCAGCTTAGCACATAGCACAGATACGCAGTATTTT. The whole variable domain, filled in from reference TRBV7-3 and TRBJ2-3, reads GAGVSQTPSNKVTEKGKYVELRCDPISGHTALYWYRQSLGQGPEFLIYFQGTGAADDSGLPNDRFFAVRPEGSVSTLKIQRTERGDSAVYLCASSLAHSTDTQYFGPGTRLTVL.

This chain links TRBV19 with TRBJ2-1, with 12 nucleotides matching TRBD2. Germline-derived CDR1 and CDR2 are LNHDA and SQIVND (reference sequence). The CDR3 covers 16 residues. After removal of 5 bases from V and 7 bases from J, the junction contained 9 bases not matched to a gene. The CDR3 bases are TGTGCCAGTAGTCCACGACTAGCGGGAGTGGAGAATGAGCAGTTCTTC. Translation gives CASSPRLAGVENEQFF.

V usage is TRBV7-2 and J usage is TRBJ1-1, with a weak D call TRBD1 (6 bases). Between the trimmed V and J ends, which lost 2 bases and 11 bases, there was a span of 15 bases. Germline V gives CDR1 SGHTA, CDR2 FQGNSA. The CDR3 has 13 amino acids. The CDR3 reads CASSLRQGTLAFF. In nucleotides, the CDR3 is TGTGCCAGCAGCTTACGGCAGGGGACATTGGCTTTCTTT.

This chain links TRBV28 with TRBJ1-6; TRBD1 matches 9 bases. V was pared by 5 bases and J by 7 bases, with 3 bases of the junction left unmatched. This CDR3 comprises 14 residues. From germline, CDR1 is MDHEN and CDR2 SYDVKM. CDR3 residues: CASSTDRGNSPLHF. CDR3 coding DNA: TGTGCCAGCAGTACGGACAGGGGCAATTCACCCCTCCACTTT.

The chain couples TRBV3-1 (or the pseudogene TRBV3-2) to TRBJ1-1; TRBD1 matches 9 bases. Germline V CDR1 and CDR2: LGHDT, YNNKEL (reference sequence). This CDR3 is 14 amino acids long. J was trimmed by 12 bases and V by 2 bases; bases with no gene match: 10. In DNA form, the CDR3 reads TGTGCCAGCAGCCAAAATTCGGGACAGGGTAAGACTTTCTTT. Its protein product is CASSQNSGQGKTFF.

The chain links TRBV28 to TRBJ1-2, with D possibly TRBD1 on 5 matching bases. The V end was cut by 3 bases, the J end by 8 bases, with 13 bases between. Germline-derived CDR1 and CDR2 are MDHEN and SYDVKM. This CDR3 region has 13 residues. In nucleotides, the CDR3 is TGTGCCAGCAGTTTTGGGGCAGGGCGAGGCTACACCTTC. Translating it yields CASSFGAGRGYTF.

The chain links TRBV28 to TRBJ2-1; 8 nucleotides agree with TRBD1. This CDR3 comprises 13 residues. Per the germline V gene, CDR1 is MDHEN and CDR2 is SYDVKM. V gave up 2 bases and J gave up 8 bases; unmatched junction bases: 2. For the CDR3, the DNA is TGTGCCAGCAGTTTACCAGGGGGCGATGAGCAGTTCTTC. This encodes CASSLPGGDEQFF.

This chain connects TRBV4-2 to TRBJ1-2, with 9 bases lining up with TRBD1. The CDR3 length is 13 residues. CDR1 is LGHNA, CDR2 YNFKEQ, per germline. V was pared by 4 bases and J by 6 bases, with 3 bases of the junction left unmatched. The CDR3: CASSLRDRDGYTF. The CDR3 DNA reads as TGTGCCAGCAGCCTCCGGGACAGGGATGGCTACACCTTC.

This rearrangement joins TRBV7-9 to TRBJ1-1, with D hard to call. The CDR3 spans 16 residues. Trimming left V 1 base short and J 2 bases short, with 14 bases between. CDR1 and CDR2 from the germline V gene are SEHNR and FQNEAQ (reference sequence). CDR3 amino acids: CASSLGPGGVNTEAFF. CDR3 coding DNA: TGTGCCAGCAGCTTAGGGCCCGGAGGTGTTAACACTGAAGCTTTCTTT.

The chain employs TRBV11-2 and TRBJ2-1; 12 nucleotides align to TRBD2. Germline V gives CDR1 SGHAT, CDR2 FQNNGV. The CDR3 runs to 14 residues. Trimming took 6 bases from V and 6 from J; bases not matched to a gene: 3. The CDR3 region has the DNA TGTGCCAGCAGGGGGACTAGCGGGCGCAATGAGCAGTTCTTC. Translation: CASRGTSGRNEQFF.

The V and J genes are TRBV30 and TRBJ1-6; D not resolved. V was clipped by 4 bases and J by 4 bases, with 8 bases between them. Germline V lookup: CDR1 GTSNPN, CDR2 SVGIG (reference sequence). CDR3 length: 13 amino acids. CDR3 sequence reads: CAWTRGYNSPLHF. The DNA for the CDR3 is TGTGCCTGGACACGGGGTTATAATTCACCCCTCCACTTT.